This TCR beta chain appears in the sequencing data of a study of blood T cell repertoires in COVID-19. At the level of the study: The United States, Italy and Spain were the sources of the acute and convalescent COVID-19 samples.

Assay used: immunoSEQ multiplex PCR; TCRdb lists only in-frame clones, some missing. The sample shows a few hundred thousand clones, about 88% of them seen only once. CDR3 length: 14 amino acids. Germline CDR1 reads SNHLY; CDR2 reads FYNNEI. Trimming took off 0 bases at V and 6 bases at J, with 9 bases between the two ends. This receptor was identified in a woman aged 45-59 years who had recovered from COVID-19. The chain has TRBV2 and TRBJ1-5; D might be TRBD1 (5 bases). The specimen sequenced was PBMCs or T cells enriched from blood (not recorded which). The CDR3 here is CASSEAGVLQPQHF. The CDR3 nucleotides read TGTGCCAGCAGTGAAGCAGGGGTTCTTCAGCCCCAGCATTTT.